This T cell receptor (beta chain) stems from a study of T-cell reconstitution after alpha-beta-depleted transplantation in children. The CDR3 consists of 15 residues. The V gene end was trimmed by 0 bases and the J gene end by 4 bases; junction bases not matched to a gene: 4. The germline V gene has CDR1 DFQATT and CDR2 SNEGSKA (reference sequence). This clonotype appeared a few times. Library preparation (for TCRbeta) was performed with unique molecular identifiers. A single record per CDR3 protein comes from TCRdb applying MiXCR to the PCR reads. This table holds around 600,000 distinct CDR3 sequences, roughly a tenth found once.

The source of this sequence is a human donor who donated a stem cell graft to a child with acute myeloid leukemia. The chain carries TRBV20-1 and TRBJ2-7; 12 bases align to TRBD2. The specimen comprised PBMCs from the stem cell graft donor, sampled from the stem cell graft. Here the CDR3 reads CSARDLAGGGYEQYF. DNA of the CDR3: TGCAGTGCTAGAGATCTAGCGGGAGGGGGTTACGAGCAGTACTTC.